Below, 17 T cell receptor beta chains from the same sample are listed, as sequenced in a study of Graves' ophthalmopathy and Graves' hyperthyroidism. TCR beta CDR3 amplification used RNA transcripts. An initial RT-PCR round employing HTBI primers preceded a second-round multiplex PCR. TCRdb ran MiXCR on the multiplex PCR reads and lists one entry per CDR3 protein. The sample consists of fewer than 250,000 distinct CDR3 sequences, approximately 28% of them appearing once. Material: peripheral blood. These receptors were collected from a man aged 50 to 60 with Graves' ophthalmopathy.

This clonotype was seen at least ten times. The chain combines TRBV29-1 with TRBJ2-5, with a possible D match to TRBD1 (6 bases). Deletions cut 2 bases from V and 3 bases from J, with 7 bases between. The CDR3 spans 12 residues. The germline CDR1 and CDR2 sequences are SQVTM and ANQGSEA. CDR3 amino acids: CSVEPGEETQYF. CDR3 coding DNA: TGCAGCGTTGAACCAGGGGAAGAGACCCAGTACTTC.

Ten or more counts support this clonotype. The J gene is TRBJ1-1, the V gene TRBV20-1; D may be TRBD1 (5 bases). Trimming left V 3 bases short and J 0 bases short, with 14 bases between. CDR1 is DFQATT and CDR2 is SNEGSKA in the germline V gene (reference sequence). CDR3 size: 15 residues. CDR3 coding DNA: TGCAGTGCTAGGAAGGAGGGGCAGTTGAACACTGAAGCTTTCTTT. Translating gives CSARKEGQLNTEAFF.

This clonotype has ten or more counts. The V and J genes are TRBV5-4 and TRBJ1-2; the match to TRBD1 covers 9 bases. This CDR3 has 15 residues. CDR1 is SGHNT, CDR2 YYREEE, per germline (reference sequence). The ends lost 4 bases at V and 6 bases at J; junction bases unmatched: 10. CDR3 residues: CASSTLDRGFDGYTF. The CDR3 nucleotides are TGTGCCAGCAGCACCTTGGACAGGGGATTCGATGGCTACACCTTC.

The V call is TRBV28, the J call TRBJ1-1, with TRBD1 as a possible D gene (6 bases). CDR1 is MDHEN and CDR2 is SYDVKM in the germline V gene. This CDR3 is 13 amino acids long. Deletions cut 6 bases from V and 4 bases from J, with 12 bases between. CDR3 nucleotides: TGTGCCAGCAGCCTACAGGGTATCACTGAAGCTTTCTTT. Translating it yields CASSLQGITEAFF.

This clonotype appeared many times. The V call is TRBV5-1, the J call TRBJ2-7; D not certain. Trimming took off 2 bases at V and 0 bases at J, with 6 bases between the two ends. Germline CDR1 reads SGHRS; CDR2 reads YFSETQ. CDR3 length: 13 amino acids. CDR3 in amino acids: CASSLTASYEQYF. DNA of the CDR3: TGCGCCAGCAGCTTAACAGCCTCCTACGAGCAGTACTTC.

This clonotype was recorded many times. J is TRBJ2-7 and V is TRBV6-1; 10 nucleotides agree with TRBD2. The V gene's germline CDR1 is MNHNS and CDR2 SASEGT. J lost 0 bases, V lost 7 bases, and 9 bases had no gene match. The length of the CDR3 is 16 residues. CDR3 protein: CASTGLSSGGSYEQYF. The CDR3 region has the DNA TGTGCCAGCACTGGCTTGTCTAGCGGGGGCTCCTACGAGCAGTACTTC.

This clonotype occurred many times. The chain joins TRBV12-3 or TRBV12-4 to TRBJ1-2; D is ambiguous. V was clipped by 3 bases and J by 2 bases, with 7 bases between them. The CDR3 loop spans 13 amino acids. Here the CDR3 reads CASSLSQNYGYTF. CDR3 DNA: TGTGCCAGCAGTTTGTCCCAGAACTATGGCTACACCTTC.

This clonotype has ten or more counts. The chain uses TRBV12-3 or TRBV12-4 and TRBJ2-7; D uncertain. With 3 bases removed from V and 3 bases from J, the gap between germline ends came to 6 bases. The length of the CDR3 is 12 residues. CDR3 amino acids: CASSLGYYEQYF. The CDR3 DNA reads as TGTGCCAGCAGTTTGGGTTACTACGAGCAGTACTTC.

The DNA of the CDR3 is TGTGCCACCAGCAGCAACGGACAGGGGGCTCGGGAGACCCAGTACTTC. This translates into CATSSNGQGARETQYF. The chain combines TRBV15 with TRBJ2-5; TRBD1 aligns across 11 bases. The CDR3 extends over 16 amino acids. The V and J ends lost 3 bases and 5 bases, in that order; junction bases with no gene match: 8. Germline assignment: CDR1 LNHNV and CDR2 YYDKDF (reference sequence). The full variable domain, completed using reference TRBV15 and TRBJ2-5, is DAMVIQNPRYQVTQFGKPVTLSCSQTLNHNVMYWYQQKSSQAPKLLFHYYDKDFNNEADTPDNFQSRRPNTSFCFLDIRSPGLGDTAMYLCATSSNGQGARETQYFGPGTRLLVL.

This clonotype was seen only a few times. This chain joins TRBV7-2 and TRBJ1-5; D is possibly TRBD1 (5 bases). The V gene lost 4 bases and the J gene lost 10 bases, with 20 bases spanning the gap. Germline-derived CDR1 and CDR2 are SGHTA and FQGNSA. The CDR3 extends over 15 amino acids. CDR3: CASSWGPQGIEPQHF. As DNA, the CDR3 is TGTGCCAGCAGCTGGGGCCCCCAAGGGATTGAACCCCAGCATTTT.

At least ten counts were recorded for this clonotype. The chain is built from TRBV7-9 and TRBJ2-5; 7 bases map to TRBD1. V dropped 5 bases and J dropped 9; count of bases not matched to a gene: 9. Germline V gene lookup returns CDR1 SEHNR and CDR2 FQNEAQ (reference sequence). The CDR3 extends over 13 amino acids. The CDR3 reads CASSKDRTEAQYF. The CDR3 nucleotides read TGTGCCAGCAGCAAGGACAGGACGGAGGCCCAGTACTTC.

This clonotype appeared many times. The genes are TRBV19 and TRBJ2-4, with 14 positions matching TRBD2. V lost 5 bases to trimming and J lost 2 bases; unmatched junction nucleotides: 8. Germline V gives CDR1 LNHDA, CDR2 SQIVND (reference sequence). The CDR3 runs 18 residues. The CDR3 sequence: CASSLPGLAGDPKNIQYF. The CDR3 DNA sequence: TGTGCCAGTAGTCTGCCGGGACTAGCGGGAGATCCCAAAAACATTCAGTACTTC.

This sequence joins TRBV6-1 and TRBJ1-1; no definite D call. The CDR3 length is 14 residues. Between the trimmed V and J ends, which lost 5 bases and 7 bases, there was a span of 17 bases. In germline, CDR1 is MNHNS, CDR2 SASEGT. As DNA, the CDR3 is TGTGCCAGCAGTCCCCTCGGCAGGATCCATGAAGCTTTCTTT. It translates to CASSPLGRIHEAFF.

The chain links TRBV20-1 to TRBJ1-1; weak D call: TRBD1 (6 bases). Germline loops: CDR1 DFQATT, CDR2 SNEGSKA (reference sequence). V lost 1 base and J 7 bases, leaving 16 bases between the germline ends. This CDR3 has 14 amino acids. The CDR3 region has the DNA TGCAGTGCTAGAGTTCCATCAGGGGCCGTTGAAGCTTTCTTT. Protein product: CSARVPSGAVEAFF.

This clonotype was seen only a few times. The chain carries TRBV7-8 and TRBJ1-2; D not resolved. Germline loops: CDR1 SGHVS, CDR2 FQNEAQ. The V end lost 5 bases, the J end lost 4 bases, and 11 bases lay between the germline ends. The CDR3 extends over 13 amino acids. CDR3 DNA: TGTGCCAGCAGCCCACCGATTGTCTATGGCTACACCTTC. Its translation: CASSPPIVYGYTF.

The chain joins TRBV7-2 to TRBJ1-6, with D possibly TRBD1 on 5 matching bases. Trimming took off 6 bases at V and 10 bases at J, with 19 bases between the two ends. CDR1 and CDR2 from the germline V gene are SGHTA and FQGNSA. This CDR3 is 15 amino acids long. The CDR3 spells CASSQGGVGVSPLHF. In DNA, the CDR3 is TGTGCCAGCAGTCAAGGAGGGGTAGGAGTCTCACCCCTCCACTTT.

The rearrangement uses TRBV27 and TRBJ1-2, with D maybe TRBD1 (6 bases). The germline V gene encodes CDR1 MNHEY and CDR2 SMNVEV (reference sequence). V was shortened by 3 bases and J by 8 bases, with 13 bases between the two germline ends. This CDR3 has 13 residues. In DNA, the CDR3 is TGTGCCAGCAGTTTTCACAGGGCGCAGGGCTACACCTTC. It specifies CASSFHRAQGYTF.